Detailed here is one TCR beta chain. Its specificity is not known. This sample stems from a study of lymphopenia after photon versus proton radiotherapy. The assay was immunoSEQ multiplex PCR, and TCRdb's table has in-frame clones only and misses some. The sample has under 20,000 clones; approximately 90% are singletons. Study findings and constraints: In patients who died, overall survival fell as post-nadir TCR diversity dropped more. Photon-treated patients lost naive T cells and TCR diversity; proton-treated stayed stable. Only patients who died were analyzed for survival; proton advantage is unproven.

The sample was peripheral blood, taken from a patient treated with proton-based radiotherapy. The origin of this receptor is a man aged 65-85 years with pancreatic cancer.

This CDR3 is CASSWAVGSYNEQFF. DNA of the CDR3: TGCGCCAGCAGTTGGGCCGTCGGGTCCTACAATGAGCAGTTCTTC. The chain employs TRBV5-1 and TRBJ2-1; unclear D gene. The length of the CDR3 is 15 residues. Trimming stripped 5 bases from V and 1 base from J, with 13 bases between. Looked up from germline, CDR1 is SGHRS and CDR2 is YFSETQ.